Each of the 9 T cell receptor beta chains below was sequenced from the same sample in a study of regulatory T cells in long-lasting Graves disease. Arm-PCR of CDR3 regions and iRepertoire HTBI primers were used to build TCR beta libraries. TCRdb fed the multiplex PCR reads into MiXCR, producing one record per CDR3 protein. In the table there are 300,000 to 400,000 distinct CDR3 sequences, around a fifth of which are singletons. Regarding time point: persistent/refractory GD, antithyroid drugs over 5 years with positive TRAb. Following extraction of RNA from PBMCs, that RNA was used to make the TCR library. The material was peripheral blood mononuclear cells (PBMCs), obtained when the disease was refractory, from a patient treated with antithyroid drugs. The source of these receptors is a female donor with Graves disease.

Many counts were recorded for this clonotype. The chain links TRBV6-5 to TRBJ1-5; no clear D. CDR1 is MNHEY and CDR2 is SVGAGI in the germline V gene. The CDR3 spans 15 residues. The V end lost 2 bases, the J end lost 4 bases, and 12 bases lay between the germline ends. CDR3 in DNA: TGTGCCAGCAGTTACGGGAGAGTGGGGAATCAGCCCCAGCATTTT. Encoded protein: CASSYGRVGNQPQHF.

This chain uses TRBV29-1 with TRBJ1-3; tentative D call: TRBD1 (6 bases). The CDR3 has 14 residues. V was trimmed by 6 bases and J by 0 bases, leaving 12 bases between them. Germline V gene lookup returns CDR1 SQVTM and CDR2 ANQGSEA. CDR3 nucleotide sequence: TGCAGCGTACAAGGGACACTCTCTGGAAACACCATATATTTT. It yields the protein CSVQGTLSGNTIYF.

V is TRBV20-1 and J is TRBJ2-7; D remains ambiguous. The germline V gene has CDR1 DFQATT and CDR2 SNEGSKA (reference sequence). The CDR3 covers 14 residues. V dropped 2 bases and J dropped 5 bases, with 16 bases sitting between them. The CDR3 reads CSARPRRSYNEQYF. CDR3 coding DNA: TGCAGTGCTAGACCCCGGCGGTCCTACAACGAGCAGTACTTC.

This clonotype was found a few times. The V gene is TRBV9, the J gene TRBJ1-3, with D unresolved. Germline CDR1 and CDR2: SGDLS and YYNGEE. The CDR3 sequence is 14 residues long. V lost 0 bases and J lost 0, with 4 bases in between. The CDR3 coding sequence is TGTGCCAGCAGCGTAGGGAGCTCTGGAAACACCATATATTTT. Protein product: CASSVGSSGNTIYF.

In its sample, this clonotype was seen many times. The CDR3 nucleotides read TGTGCCAGCAGTGATCAGGGGCCCCCAACTGAAGCTTTCTTT. This sequence encodes CASSDQGPPTEAFF. The chain is built from TRBV2 and TRBJ1-1, with D perhaps matching TRBD1 (6 bases). The germline gives CDR1 SNHLY, CDR2 FYNNEI. The CDR3 loop spans 14 amino acids. The V end lost 3 bases, the J end lost 5 bases, and 13 bases lay between the germline ends. Complete variable domain (other parts from reference TRBV2 and TRBJ1-1): EPEVTQTPSHQVTQMGQEVILRCVPISNHLYFYWYRQILGQKVEFLVSFYNNEISEKSEIFDDQFSVERPDGSNFTLKIRSTKLEDSAMYFCASSDQGPPTEAFFGQGTRLTVV.

J is TRBJ2-7 and V is TRBV18; no clear D. With 6 bases removed from V and 0 bases from J, the gap between germline ends came to 12 bases. The V gene's germline CDR1 is KGHSH and CDR2 LQKENI. CDR3 length equals 14 residues. DNA of the CDR3: TGTGCCAGCTCGTCCGTTGACACCTCCTACGAGCAGTACTTC. This sequence encodes CASSSVDTSYEQYF.

Comment on this clonotype: The junction differs from germline at one of its ends, possibly a read error. V is TRBV7-3 and J is TRBJ2-1, with D hard to call. Per germline, CDR1 SGHTA and CDR2 FQGTGA. There are 15 residues in the CDR3. The CDR3 DNA follows: TGTGCCAGCAGCTTAAGTGGTCAGGCCTACAACGAGCAGTTCTTC. Translated: CASSLSGQAYNEQFF.

This clonotype appeared a few times. CDR3 nucleotide sequence: TGCAGCGTCCCTTTGGGACAGGGCCCCTACGAGCAGTACTTC. It encodes CSVPLGQGPYEQYF. The gene calls are TRBV29-1 and TRBJ2-7, with 9 positions matching TRBD1. V dropped 6 bases and J dropped 2; count of bases not matched to a gene: 8. The V gene's germline CDR1 is SQVTM and CDR2 ANQGSEA. The CDR3 covers 14 residues.

This clonotype has at least ten counts. The J gene is TRBJ2-2, the V gene TRBV7-9, with 8 bases matching TRBD2. Germline V gene data show CDR1 as SEHNR and CDR2 as FQNEAQ (reference sequence). Trimming took 3 bases from V and 4 from J; bases not matched to a gene: 1. The CDR3 sequence is 14 residues long. CDR3 sequence reads: CASSFGTSTGELFF. The CDR3 DNA reads as TGTGCCAGCAGCTTCGGGACTAGCACCGGGGAGCTGTTTTTT.